These 24 T cell receptor beta chains share one sample of origin, sequenced in a study of CD8+ T cells in alopecia areata. In each case, RNA was isolated and then reverse transcribed into cDNA as the sequencing template. The method was immunoSEQ multiplex PCR; TCRdb's version includes in-frame clones alone and lacks a portion of them. The repertoire holds 150,000 to 250,000 clones, with nearly 60% as singletons. Treatment given: oral pan-JAK inhibitor, 5-10 mg twice daily. Sequencing used CD4+ T cells sorted from blood, obtained at week 24, from a patient treated with tofacitinib. The receptors stem from a human donor with alopecia areata.

The chain recombines TRBV7-9 with TRBJ1-3; 7 bases fit TRBD1. V was pared by 6 bases and J by 5 bases, with 7 bases of the junction left unmatched. This CDR3 has 14 amino acids. The V gene's germline CDR1 is SEHNR and CDR2 FQNEAQ (reference sequence). The CDR3, as DNA: TGTGCCAGCAGAGACCCGGGACAGCGAAACACCATATATTTT. Translating it yields CASRDPGQRNTIYF.

Only a few counts were recorded for this clone. This chain uses TRBV4-3 with TRBJ2-5, with a tentative D call TRBD2 (5 bases). Trimming removed 1 base at V and 4 bases at J, with 16 bases between. From germline, CDR1 is LGHNA and CDR2 YSLEER. CDR3 size: 16 residues. Written as DNA, the CDR3 is TGCGCCAGCAGCCAAGTTTCCGGGGTCGCCCTAGAGACCCAGTACTTC. Encoded protein: CASSQVSGVALETQYF.

CDR3: CASSPRTMNTEAFF. The DNA for the CDR3 is TGTGCCAGCAGCCCGAGGACCATGAACACTGAAGCTTTCTTT. The chain couples TRBV7-9 to TRBJ1-1; D ambiguous. The V and J ends lost 5 bases and 0 bases respectively, with 10 bases between them. The CDR3 totals 14 residues. The germline CDR1 and CDR2 sequences are SEHNR and FQNEAQ (reference sequence).

The rearrangement links TRBV29-1 to TRBJ2-7; TRBD2 agrees at 8 bases. The CDR3 has 15 amino acids. CDR1 and CDR2 from the germline V gene are SQVTM and ANQGSEA. V was clipped by 6 bases and J by 2 bases; unmatched bases: 12. In nucleotides, the CDR3 is TGCAGCGTGTATACGGGGGGGCCGTGGGCCTACGAGCAGTACTTC. Translation gives CSVYTGGPWAYEQYF.

The chain links TRBV5-1 to TRBJ1-1; no firm D call. Trimming left V 0 bases short and J 7 bases short, with 13 bases between. The CDR3 runs 14 residues. The germline gives CDR1 SGHRS, CDR2 YFSETQ. In DNA, the CDR3 is TGCGCCAGCAGCTTGGTCCTGACGAATAATGAAGCTTTCTTT. Its protein product is CASSLVLTNNEAFF.

The rearrangement joins TRBV7-6 to TRBJ2-2; possibly TRBD2 for D (5 bases). Germline CDR1 and CDR2: SGHVS and FNYEAQ. This CDR3 contains 15 residues. Trimming shortened V by 4 bases and J by 2 bases, and 11 bases separated the two germline ends. CDR3 sequence: CASSWLAGNTGELFF. CDR3 bases: TGTGCCAGCAGCTGGCTAGCTGGAAACACCGGGGAGCTGTTTTTT.

The chain carries TRBV28 and TRBJ2-5, with 10 bases matching TRBD2. There are 15 residues in the CDR3. The germline CDR1 and CDR2 sequences are MDHEN and SYDVKM. J gave up 2 bases and V 9 bases, and 9 bases lay outside the gene matches. The CDR3 DNA is TGTGCCAGTAGACTAGCGGGCCTGCAACAAGAGACCCAGTACTTC. Its protein is CASRLAGLQQETQYF.

Of note for this clone: At the DNA level, this CDR3 is encoded by other sequences in the same sample as well. The V and J genes are TRBV7-2 and TRBJ2-5; D perhaps matches TRBD2 (6 bases). The germline CDR1 and CDR2 sequences are SGHTA and FQGNSA. The V end lost 0 bases, the J end lost 2 bases, and 10 bases lay between the germline ends. CDR3 length: 15 residues. In nucleotides, the CDR3 is TGTGCCAGCAGCTTAGCGGGAGGTCGACAAGAGACCCAGTACTTC. The encoded protein is CASSLAGGRQETQYF.

Here the CDR3 reads CASSFRGSYNSPLHF. The DNA of the CDR3 is TGTGCCAGCAGCTTCCGGGGTTCCTATAATTCACCCCTCCACTTT. This sequence joins TRBV5-4 and TRBJ1-6; D gene unclear. The ends were cut back, 2 bases at V and 1 base at J, with 7 bases in the middle. CDR1 is SGHNT and CDR2 is YYREEE in the germline V gene (reference sequence). The CDR3 is made up of 15 amino acids.

To note about this clone: Other DNA sequences in the sample encode the same CDR3. The rearrangement links TRBV18 to TRBJ1-5; the D gene is possibly TRBD1 (6 bases). The germline CDR1 and CDR2 sequences are KGHSH and LQKENI. Trimming cost V 4 bases and J 1 base, with 11 bases left between them. This CDR3 region has 15 residues. CDR3 in DNA: TGTGCCAGCTCACTCAATCAGGGGAGCAATCAGCCCCAGCATTTT. Encoded protein: CASSLNQGSNQPQHF. Variable domain in full (rest from reference TRBV18 and TRBJ1-5): NAGVMQNPRHLVRRRGQEARLRCSPMKGHSHVYWYRQLPEEGLKFMVYLQKENIIDESGMPKERFSAEFPKEGPSILRIQQVVRGDSAAYFCASSLNQGSNQPQHFGDGTRLSIL.

The V call is TRBV18, the J call TRBJ2-3; 8 bases are a match to TRBD1. Germline trimming cut 2 bases from V and 4 bases from J; bases unmatched to any gene: 5. This CDR3 has 15 residues. CDR1 and CDR2 (germline): KGHSH, LQKENI. This CDR3 is CASSPGRGRPDTQYF. DNA for the CDR3: TGTGCCAGCTCACCAGGCAGGGGGCGGCCAGATACGCAGTATTTT.

This clone appeared a few times. The chain links TRBV29-1 to TRBJ2-3; D remains unclear. Trimming took 4 bases from V and 10 from J, leaving 12 bases between them. CDR1 is SQVTM, CDR2 ANQGSEA, per germline. The CDR3 is made up of 11 amino acids. The CDR3 spells CSVGLLESQYF. The DNA of the CDR3 is TGCAGCGTTGGACTGCTCGAATCGCAGTATTTT.

This clone was picked up a small number of times. The rearrangement joins TRBV29-1 to TRBJ2-7; 7 nucleotides agree with TRBD1. Trimming at V came to 7 bases and at J to 0 bases, leaving 6 bases not matched to a gene. The CDR3 is 13 residues long. Germline V gene lookup returns CDR1 SQVTM and CDR2 ANQGSEA. CDR3 bases: TGCAGCGCTAGGGACAGTACCTCCTACGAGCAGTACTTC. Amino acid sequence: CSARDSTSYEQYF.

The V and J genes are TRBV18 and TRBJ1-2, with D unclear. The CDR3 covers 15 residues. CDR1 and CDR2 (germline): KGHSH, LQKENI. Between the trimmed V and J ends, which lost 1 base and 6 bases, there was a span of 15 bases. The CDR3 region has the DNA TGTGCCAGCTCACCACAAGGGCAAGGGAGGCATGGCTACACCTTC. Protein product: CASSPQGQGRHGYTF.

The rearrangement links TRBV29-1 to TRBJ1-2; 8 bases line up with TRBD1. CDR3 length: 12 residues. V gave up 6 bases and J gave up 7 bases; unmatched junction bases: 7. The V gene's germline CDR1 is SQVTM and CDR2 ANQGSEA. CDR3 in amino acids: CSVWTGRSGYTF. CDR3 sequence (DNA): TGCAGCGTGTGGACAGGGAGGAGTGGCTACACCTTC.

V and J are TRBV2 and TRBJ2-3; D is perhaps TRBD1 (6 bases). CDR1 is SNHLY, CDR2 FYNNEI, per germline. This CDR3 comprises 16 residues. Between the trimmed V and J ends, which lost 6 bases and 2 bases, there was a span of 18 bases. The CDR3 is CASRALPTGNTDTQYF. Here the CDR3 DNA reads TGTGCCAGCAGAGCCCTTCCTACAGGGAACACAGATACGCAGTATTTT.

This chain links TRBV18 with TRBJ2-7; the match to TRBD2 covers 8 bases. CDR1 is KGHSH and CDR2 is LQKENI in the germline V gene. V dropped 3 bases and J dropped 5; count of bases not matched to a gene: 9. The CDR3 consists of 15 residues. The CDR3 region has the DNA TGTGCCAGCTCACCGGGACTAGACATCCCCCACGAGCAGTACTTC. The encoded protein is CASSPGLDIPHEQYF.

This clone appeared a few times. This rearrangement joins TRBV7-2 to TRBJ2-1; tentative D call: TRBD2 (5 bases). Trimming shortened V by 0 bases and J by 8 bases, and 23 bases separated the two germline ends. Germline-derived CDR1 and CDR2 are SGHTA and FQGNSA. The CDR3 has 18 residues. CDR3 sequence reads: CASSLARSLAMTVHEQFF. Here the CDR3 DNA reads TGTGCCAGCAGCTTAGCCCGATCCCTAGCCATGACGGTGCATGAGCAGTTCTTC.

Here the CDR3 reads CASSPSGSTSYEQYF. As DNA, the CDR3 is TGTGCCAGCAGCCCAAGCGGCTCTACCTCCTACGAGCAGTACTTC. This rearrangement joins TRBV7-2 to TRBJ2-7, with D perhaps matching TRBD2 (5 bases). From germline, CDR1 is SGHTA and CDR2 FQGNSA. This CDR3 contains 15 residues. V lost 5 bases to trimming and J lost 0 bases, with 14 bases between them.

The chain combines TRBV4-3 with TRBJ2-3; 11 bases agree with TRBD2. Germline CDR1 LGHNA, CDR2 YSLEER. The CDR3 spans 19 residues. The V gene end was trimmed by 5 bases and the J gene end by 0 bases; junction bases not matched to a gene: 13. CDR3 in amino acids: CASSYLLTSGDTSTDTQYF. In DNA, the CDR3 is TGCGCCAGCAGCTATTTGCTGACTAGCGGGGATACTAGCACAGATACGCAGTATTTT.

V and J are TRBV7-2 and TRBJ1-5; D gene ambiguous. V lost 4 bases and J 0 bases, leaving 7 bases between the germline ends. From germline, CDR1 is SGHTA and CDR2 FQGNSA. The CDR3 is made up of 14 amino acids. The CDR3: CASSYTNSNQPQHF. CDR3 DNA sequence: TGTGCCAGCAGCTACACCAATAGCAATCAGCCCCAGCATTTT. Full variable domain (outside the CDR3, taken from reference TRBV7-2 and TRBJ1-5): GAGVSQSPSNKVTEKGKDVELRCDPISGHTALYWYRQSLGQGLEFLIYFQGNSAPDKSGLPSDRFSAERTGGSVSTLTIQRTQQEDSAVYLCASSYTNSNQPQHFGDGTRLSIL.

The V gene is TRBV7-2, the J gene TRBJ1-2; 8 positions agree with TRBD1. J gave up 8 bases and V 1 base, and 12 bases lay outside the gene matches. This CDR3 is built from 16 residues. Germline loops: CDR1 SGHTA, CDR2 FQGNSA. The CDR3 bases are TGTGCCAGCAGCTTAGGACGACAGGGGCGTCTGGTGGGCTACACCTTC. This sequence encodes CASSLGRQGRLVGYTF.

V gene TRBV7-2 combines with J gene TRBJ1-2, with a weak D call TRBD1 (5 bases). V shed 2 bases and J shed 2 bases, with 15 bases lying between them. The germline gives CDR1 SGHTA, CDR2 FQGNSA. The CDR3 totals 16 residues. The CDR3 DNA is TGTGCCAGCAGCTTACGACAGCCCAATCCCAACTATGGCTACACCTTC. Protein sequence: CASSLRQPNPNYGYTF.

As for this clone: Other DNA sequences from this sample encode an identical CDR3 as well. This rearrangement joins TRBV29-1 to TRBJ1-1; 10 bases align to TRBD1. Looked up from germline, CDR1 is SQVTM and CDR2 is ANQGSEA. The CDR3 length is 13 residues. Trimming took 1 base from V and 4 from J; bases not matched to a gene: 0. This chain's CDR3 is CSVEGTGGTEAFF. DNA for the CDR3: TGCAGCGTTGAAGGGACAGGGGGCACTGAAGCTTTCTTT.